Each of the 14 T cell receptor beta chains below was sequenced from the same sample in a study of radiation and T cells in renal cell carcinoma (dated by TCRdb to the early 2020s). This specimen's time point label, per the study, means: baseline pretreatment blood. The treatment or condition label here, explained by the study, means: 15 Gy SBRT to primary tumor, nephrectomy 4 weeks later. The library was built by means of the immunoSEQ multiplex PCR assay. As stored in TCRdb, this immuneACCESS dataset retains in-frame rearrangements with V and J assigned. A fraction of the clones does not appear; measured against another copy, unresolved V genes explain less than half of the discrepancy, and the remainder lacks a known reason. The sample table shows some 110,000 clones, and approximately 78% are seen once. Together, the top ten hold 2.5% to 3.5% of the sample. The source was blood, collected from a patient whose treatment included radiotherapy and nephrectomy. All receptors derive from a woman aged 55-75 years with renal cell carcinoma.

The J gene is TRBJ1-1, the V gene TRBV5-4; no clear D gene. Trimming stripped 1 base from V and 5 bases from J, with 12 bases between. Per the germline V gene, CDR1 is SGHNT and CDR2 is YYREEE (reference sequence). The CDR3 is 14 residues long. The CDR3 reads CASSLPGSGTEAFF. The CDR3 region has the DNA TGTGCCAGCAGCTTGCCGGGTAGTGGGACTGAAGCTTTCTTT.

This chain's CDR3 is CASRPGLAVNEQFF. The CDR3 DNA reads TGTGCCAGCAGGCCGGGACTAGCGGTTAATGAGCAGTTCTTC. The rearrangement uses TRBV28 and TRBJ2-1, with 11 bases fitting TRBD2. J gave up 7 bases and V 6 bases, and 5 bases lay outside the gene matches. The CDR3 runs to 14 residues. Germline-derived CDR1 and CDR2 are MDHEN and SYDVKM.

The gene calls are TRBV15 and TRBJ1-5; the D gene is possibly TRBD1 (6 bases). This CDR3 region has 13 residues. Trimming removed 3 bases at V and 8 bases at J, with 11 bases between. Germline V gene lookup returns CDR1 LNHNV and CDR2 YYDKDF (reference sequence). The CDR3 loop reads CATSSRGIEPQHF. As DNA, the CDR3 is TGTGCCACCAGCAGCAGGGGAATTGAGCCCCAGCATTTT.

This clone was observed a handful of times. The chain combines TRBV19 with TRBJ1-4, with D maybe TRBD1 (6 bases). Germline CDR1 and CDR2: LNHDA and SQIVND (reference sequence). V was clipped by 8 bases and J by 5 bases, with 18 bases between them. CDR3 length equals 15 residues. The CDR3 region is CASAIRGTPNEKLFF. In nucleotides, the CDR3 is TGTGCCAGTGCGATCAGGGGTACGCCGAATGAAAAACTGTTTTTT.

This chain links TRBV7-3 with TRBJ2-1; D unresolved. Trimming pared 4 bases from V and 5 bases from J, leaving 9 bases between. The CDR3 totals 13 residues. In germline, CDR1 is SGHTA, CDR2 FQGTGA. CDR3 coding DNA: TGTGCCAGCAGCTGGGCAAGCAACAATGAGCAGTTCTTC. It yields the protein CASSWASNNEQFF.

The chain recombines TRBV9 with TRBJ1-5; 7 bases match TRBD1. Germline trimming cut 4 bases from V and 0 bases from J; bases unmatched to any gene: 4. Germline CDR1 and CDR2: SGDLS and YYNGEE. The CDR3 loop spans 15 amino acids. CDR3 nucleotides: TGTGCCAGCAGCCCGGGACAGTATAGCAATCAGCCCCAGCATTTT. Translation gives CASSPGQYSNQPQHF. Full variable domain (outside the CDR3, taken from reference TRBV9 and TRBJ1-5): DSGVTQTPKHLITATGQRVTLRCSPRSGDLSVYWYQQSLDQGLQFLIQYYNGEERAKGNILERFSAQQFPDLHSELNLSSLELGDSALYFCASSPGQYSNQPQHFGDGTRLSIL.

The chain employs TRBV28 and TRBJ1-1; the match to TRBD1 covers 7 bases. The CDR3 totals 14 residues. Germline assignment: CDR1 MDHEN and CDR2 SYDVKM. Trimming removed 9 bases from V and 1 base from J; junction bases left unmatched: 8. CDR3: CASITGTANTEAFF. In DNA form, the CDR3 reads TGTGCCAGTATTACCGGGACAGCGAACACTGAAGCTTTCTTT.

The chain has TRBV25-1 and TRBJ1-2, with D perhaps TRBD1 (5 bases). The V end was cut by 3 bases, the J end by 1 base, with 12 bases between. Germline V gene data show CDR1 as MGHDK and CDR2 as SYGVNS. This CDR3 has 15 amino acids. The CDR3 reads CASSDDSEGNYGYTF. DNA of the CDR3: TGTGCCAGCAGTGATGACAGCGAGGGTAACTATGGCTACACCTTC.

This chain joins TRBV9 and TRBJ1-2; TRBD1 might be the D (6 bases). The CDR3 has 15 amino acids. Trimming removed 3 bases at V and 4 bases at J, with 16 bases between. Germline loops: CDR1 SGDLS, CDR2 YYNGEE. The CDR3 sequence is CASSETHRVGYGYTF. CDR3 DNA: TGTGCCAGCAGCGAAACTCACAGGGTGGGCTATGGCTACACCTTC.

The rearrangement uses TRBV18 and TRBJ1-5; D call uncertain. The CDR3 totals 13 residues. Germline values: CDR1 KGHSH, CDR2 LQKENI. Trimming shortened V by 2 bases and J by 0 bases, and 2 bases separated the two germline ends. CDR3 sequence: CASSPASNQPQHF. The CDR3 DNA reads as TGTGCCAGCTCACCAGCTAGCAATCAGCCCCAGCATTTT.

The chain couples TRBV11-2 to TRBJ2-3; 9 bases line up with TRBD1. The V segment lost 10 bases and the J segment 2 bases; nucleotides outside the gene matches: 4. The germline gives CDR1 SGHAT, CDR2 FQNNGV. The CDR3 spans 13 residues. For the CDR3, the DNA is TGTGCCACGGGACAGGGAAACACAGATACGCAGTATTTT. Translated, it gives CATGQGNTDTQYF.

This sequence joins TRBV28 and TRBJ1-4, with 8 bases matching TRBD1. V lost 2 bases to trimming and J lost 7 bases; unmatched junction nucleotides: 6. The CDR3 loop spans 15 amino acids. Per germline, CDR1 MDHEN and CDR2 SYDVKM. CDR3 region: CASSLPTGALEKLFF. The CDR3 DNA reads TGTGCCAGCAGTTTACCGACAGGGGCTCTTGAAAAACTGTTTTTT.

The chain uses TRBV11-3 and TRBJ2-7; TRBD2 is a possible D gene (5 bases). The CDR3 spans 13 residues. Germline V gene lookup returns CDR1 SGHNT and CDR2 YENEEA. Trimming pared 8 bases from V and 5 bases from J, leaving 16 bases between. CDR3 nucleotide sequence: TGTGCCAGCGCGCTCACCCCGGGGAACGAGCAGTACTTC. Encoded protein: CASALTPGNEQYF.

This clone was picked up a small number of times. The CDR3 is CASSETRVGAFF. The CDR3 region has the DNA TGTGCCAGCAGTGAAACTAGAGTCGGAGCTTTCTTT. The V and J genes are TRBV6-1 and TRBJ1-1; no definite D call. The CDR3 spans 12 residues. Germline V gene data show CDR1 as MNHNS and CDR2 as SASEGT. Trimming took off 2 bases at V and 10 bases at J, with 11 bases between the two ends.